This is a list of T cell receptor beta chains from one sample in a study of blood T cell repertoires in COVID-19. Sequencing used immunoSEQ multiplex PCR; TCRdb keeps in-frame clones, though not all of them. The sample has about 190,000 clones, about 87% seen once. The sequenced sample consisted of peripheral blood. These receptor sequences come from a woman aged 25-40 years with acute or convalescent COVID-19. Both conserved end residues are part of each CDR3. A D gene is named only where the DNA matches it firmly. Some rows mark clone size as missing; the rest say once, few, many or name a class of expanded clone.

j_gene	v_gene	abundance	d_gene	CDR3aa	CDR3nt
TRBJ2-1	TRBV3-1/TRBV3-2	-	-	CASSLPGTLNEQFF	TGTGCCAGCAGCCTCCCCGGGACTTTGAATGAGCAGTTCTTC
TRBJ2-7	TRBV7-6	-	-	CASSLGAVSYEQYF	TGTGCCAGCAGCTTAGGAGCCGTCTCCTACGAGCAGTACTTC
TRBJ2-3	TRBV2	-	TRBD2	CASRSSGHSDTQYF	TGTGCCAGCAGGAGTAGCGGGCACTCGGATACGCAGTATTTT
TRBJ2-1	TRBV10-3	-	-	CAKRISYNEQFF	TGTGCCAAGCGGATCTCCTACAATGAGCAGTTCTTC
TRBJ1-5	TRBV6-6	-	-	CASSPQEGRSNQPQHF	TGTGCCAGCAGTCCGCAGGAGGGAAGGAGCAATCAGCCCCAGCATTTT
TRBJ2-7	TRBV4-2	-	TRBD2	CASSLRTSASYEQYF	TGTGCCAGCAGCCTCCGGACTAGCGCTTCCTACGAGCAGTACTTC
TRBJ1-5	TRBV11-1	-	-	CASIVTAGNHLPQHF	TGTGCCAGCATAGTCACTGCGGGGAATCATTTGCCCCAGCATTTT
TRBJ2-1	TRBV11-2	-	TRBD2	CASSLGLAGAFF	TGTGCCAGCAGCTTGGGACTAGCGGGTGCCTTCTTC
TRBJ2-7	TRBV6-5	-	-	CASVEGLIGEQYF	TGTGCCAGCGTGGAGGGCCTTATTGGCGAGCAGTACTTC
TRBJ1-5	TRBV6-5	-	TRBD1	CASSYRAGGGPQHF	TGTGCCAGCAGTTATAGGGCAGGGGGCGGTCCCCAGCATTTT
TRBJ2-1	TRBV7-2	-	-	CASSLVWGDNEQFF	TGTGCCAGCAGCTTAGTGTGGGGGGACAATGAGCAGTTCTTC
TRBJ2-3	TRBV5-4	-	TRBD2	CASSWTSGRTQYF	TGTGCCAGCAGCTGGACTAGCGGGCGTACGCAGTATTTT
TRBJ1-2	TRBV28	-	-	CASSLRGYGYTF	TGTGCCAGCAGTTTAAGGGGCTATGGCTACACCTTC
TRBJ1-1	TRBV9	-	-	CASSQGGNTEAFF	TGTGCCAGCAGCCAAGGGGGAAACACTGAAGCTTTCTTT
TRBJ2-1	TRBV10-2	-	-	CASSVAPTNYNEQFF	TGCGCCAGCAGTGTAGCCCCGACGAACTACAATGAGCAGTTCTTC
TRBJ2-2	TRBV7-9	-	-	CASSTQLGRGELFF	TGTGCCAGCAGCACACAACTAGGAAGGGGGGAGCTGTTTTTT
TRBJ2-5	TRBV28	-	TRBD2	CASSSRREAQETQYF	TGTGCCAGCAGTTCCCGACGGGAGGCCCAAGAGACCCAGTACTTC
TRBJ2-1	TRBV11-1	once	-	CASSPTKVTEQFF	TGTGCCAGCAGCCCTACTAAGGTTACTGAGCAGTTCTTC
TRBJ2-7	TRBV6-5	-	TRBD1	CASSQTGNGYEQYF	TGTGCCAGCAGTCAGACAGGGAATGGCTACGAGCAGTACTTC
TRBJ1-3	TRBV24-1	-	-	CATSDPRTSGNTIYF	TGTGCCACCAGTGATCCGCGGACTTCTGGAAACACCATATATTTT
TRBJ2-1	TRBV28	-	TRBD1	CASSSHDRGPYNEQFF	TGTGCCAGCAGTTCCCACGACAGGGGACCTTACAATGAGCAGTTCTTC
TRBJ1-4	TRBV19	-	TRBD1	CASGNRGREKLFF	TGTGCCAGTGGGAACAGGGGTCGTGAAAAACTGTTTTTT
TRBJ2-1	TRBV19	-	TRBD1	CASSIRQGVDEQFF	TGTGCCAGTAGTATAAGGCAGGGGGTAGATGAGCAGTTCTTC
TRBJ2-7	TRBV4-1	-	-	CASSPGISYEQYF	TGCGCCAGCAGCCCCGGGATCTCCTACGAGCAGTACTTC
TRBJ2-2	TRBV9	-	-	CASSPRGEVYTGELFF	TGTGCCAGCAGCCCCCGCGGGGAGGTTTACACCGGGGAGCTGTTTTTT
TRBJ2-7	TRBV28	-	-	CASTPARTYEQYF	TGTGCCAGCACCCCTGCGAGGACCTACGAGCAGTACTTC
TRBJ2-1	TRBV3-1/TRBV3-2	-	-	CASSQGGDEQFF	TGTGCCAGCAGCCAAGGGGGGGATGAGCAGTTCTTC
TRBJ1-4	TRBV2	-	TRBD1	CASSGTANEKLFF	TGTGCCAGCTCCGGGACAGCTAATGAAAAACTGTTTTTT
TRBJ2-7	TRBV5-1	-	-	CASSSTPLSQYEQYF	TGCGCCAGCAGCTCTACACCACTTAGCCAGTACGAGCAGTACTTC
TRBJ2-7	TRBV5-1	-	-	CASMPGVGSRYEQYF	TGCGCCAGCATGCCCGGGGTAGGGTCTCGCTACGAGCAGTACTTC
TRBJ2-5	TRBV30	-	TRBD2	CAWSEGLAEQETQYF	TGTGCCTGGAGTGAGGGACTAGCGGAACAAGAGACCCAGTACTTC
TRBJ2-3	TRBV27	few	-	CASTRQITDTQYF	TGTGCCAGCACCCGACAAATCACAGATACGCAGTATTTT
TRBJ1-1	TRBV6-5	-	-	CASVGLSAEAFF	TGTGCCAGCGTGGGACTCTCGGCTGAAGCTTTCTTT
TRBJ1-1	TRBV11-3	-	-	CASSLQRGTEAFF	TGTGCCAGCAGCTTACAACGGGGGACTGAAGCTTTCTTT
TRBJ2-7	TRBV28	-	-	CASTVGALYEQYF	TGTGCCAGCACTGTGGGGGCCCTCTACGAGCAGTACTTC
TRBJ2-3	TRBV2	-	TRBD2	CASRGLTSGRGDTQYF	TGTGCCAGCAGGGGCCTGACTAGCGGGAGAGGGGATACGCAGTATTTT
TRBJ2-1	TRBV2	-	-	CANAAFSSSYNEQFF	TGTGCCAACGCTGCCTTCTCCAGCTCCTACAATGAGCAGTTCTTC
TRBJ2-7	TRBV19	-	TRBD1	CASSPPGQPSYEQYF	TGTGCCAGTAGTCCTCCGGGACAGCCTTCCTACGAGCAGTACTTC
TRBJ1-5	TRBV6-1	-	-	CASSETSGGSQPQHF	TGTGCCAGCAGTGAAACCTCCGGGGGAAGTCAGCCCCAGCATTTT
TRBJ2-2	TRBV18	-	TRBD1	CASSWGQANTGELFF	TGTGCCAGCTCATGGGGACAGGCGAACACCGGGGAGCTGTTTTTT
TRBJ2-1	TRBV5-1	-	TRBD1	CASSPQGQGNEQFF	TGCGCCAGCAGCCCCCAGGGACAGGGTAATGAGCAGTTCTTC
TRBJ1-2	TRBV12-3/TRBV12-4	-	-	CASSFVQGQENTF	TGTGCCAGCAGTTTTGTCCAGGGCCAGGAGAACACCTTC
TRBJ1-1	TRBV2	-	-	CASSEGRAFF	TGTGCCAGCAGTGAGGGGAGGGCTTTCTTT
TRBJ1-3	TRBV30	-	TRBD1	CAWTDRGFGNTIYF	TGTGCCTGGACGGACAGGGGGTTTGGAAACACCATATATTTT
TRBJ2-7	TRBV6-5	-	TRBD1	CAVRPGQVYEQYF	TGTGCCGTCCGACCGGGACAGGTCTACGAGCAGTACTTC
TRBJ2-1	TRBV18	-	-	CASSSDARGQFF	TGTGCCAGCTCATCAGACGCAAGGGGACAGTTCTTC
TRBJ2-1	TRBV4-2	once	-	CASSHGTYANEQFF	TGTGCCAGCAGCCATGGGACTTATGCGAATGAGCAGTTCTTC
TRBJ1-1	TRBV3-1/TRBV3-2	-	-	CASRPGQNTEAFF	TGTGCCAGCAGACCAGGACAGAACACTGAAGCTTTCTTT
TRBJ2-1	TRBV6-5	-	-	CASSIADLYNEQFF	TGTGCCAGCAGTATAGCGGACCTTTACAATGAGCAGTTCTTC
TRBJ2-2	TRBV24-1	-	TRBD2	CATSDSYISGRITGELFF	TGTGCCACCAGTGATTCGTATATTAGCGGGAGGATCACCGGGGAGCTGTTTTTT
TRBJ2-2	TRBV25-1	-	-	CASPVGELFF	TGTGCCAGCCCAGTCGGGGAGCTGTTTTTT
TRBJ2-3	TRBV6-5	-	TRBD2	CASSYRRETDTQYF	TGTGCCAGCAGTTACCGGCGGGAGACGGATACGCAGTATTTT
TRBJ1-2	TRBV19	-	-	CASSIEVDGMFGYTF	TGTGCCAGTAGTATTGAGGTAGACGGGATGTTCGGCTACACCTTC
TRBJ1-4	TRBV28	-	-	CASSLGGRANEKLFF	TGTGCCAGCAGTCTCGGGGGGCGAGCTAATGAAAAACTGTTTTTT